This TCR beta chain was recorded in a study of T cell changes during pregnancy in multiple sclerosis. Trimming left V 0 bases short and J 2 bases short, with 10 bases between. Germline V gene data show CDR1 as GTSNPN and CDR2 as SVGIG (reference sequence). CDR3 length: 15 amino acids. Sequenced by immunoSEQ multiplex PCR; TCRdb stores in-frame clones only, minus some. The sample has around 100,000 clones; 92% are singletons. The sequence was obtained from a female donor with multiple sclerosis, enrolled in a pregnancy study. The gene calls are TRBV30 and TRBJ1-4, with D unresolved. The source material was peripheral blood, sampled after pregnancy. DNA for the CDR3: TGTGCCTGGAGTGTACAGCGGAGGACTAATGAAAAACTGTTTTTT. Translation gives CAWSVQRRTNEKLFF. The full variable domain, completed using reference TRBV30 and TRBJ1-4, is SQTIHQWPATLVQPVGSPLSLECTVEGTSNPNLYWYRQAAGRGLQLLFYSVGIGQISSEVPQNLSASRPQDRQFILSSKKLLLSDSGFYLCAWSVQRRTNEKLFFGSGTQLSVL.